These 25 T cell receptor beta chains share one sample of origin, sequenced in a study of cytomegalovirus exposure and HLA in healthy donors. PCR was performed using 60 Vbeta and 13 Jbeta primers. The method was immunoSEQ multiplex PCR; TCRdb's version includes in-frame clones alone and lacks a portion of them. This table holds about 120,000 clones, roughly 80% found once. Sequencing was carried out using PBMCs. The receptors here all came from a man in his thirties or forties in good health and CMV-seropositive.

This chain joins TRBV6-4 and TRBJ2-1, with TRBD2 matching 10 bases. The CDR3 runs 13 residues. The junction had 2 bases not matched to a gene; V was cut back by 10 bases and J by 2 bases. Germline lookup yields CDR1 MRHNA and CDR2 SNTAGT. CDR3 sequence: CATSGGAYNEQFF. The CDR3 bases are TGTGCCACGAGCGGGGGGGCCTACAATGAGCAGTTCTTC.

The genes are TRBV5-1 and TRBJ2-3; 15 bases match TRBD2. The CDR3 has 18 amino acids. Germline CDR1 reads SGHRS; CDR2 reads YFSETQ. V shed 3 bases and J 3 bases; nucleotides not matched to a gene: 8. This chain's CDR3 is CASSSWTSGGARTDTQYF. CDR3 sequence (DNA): TGCGCCAGCAGCTCTTGGACTAGCGGGGGGGCCAGGACAGATACGCAGTATTTT.

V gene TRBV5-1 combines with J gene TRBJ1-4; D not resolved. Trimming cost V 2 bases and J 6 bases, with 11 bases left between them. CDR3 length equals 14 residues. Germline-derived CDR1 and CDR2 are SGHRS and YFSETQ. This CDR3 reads CASSFGVMDEKLFF. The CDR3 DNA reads TGCGCCAGCAGCTTCGGAGTGATGGATGAAAAACTGTTTTTT.

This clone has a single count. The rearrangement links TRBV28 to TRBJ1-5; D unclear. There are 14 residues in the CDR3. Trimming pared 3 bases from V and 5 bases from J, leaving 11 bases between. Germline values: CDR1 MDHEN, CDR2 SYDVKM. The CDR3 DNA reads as TGTGCCAGCAGTTTGCAGGTCCGCGATCAGCCCCAGCATTTT. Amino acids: CASSLQVRDQPQHF.

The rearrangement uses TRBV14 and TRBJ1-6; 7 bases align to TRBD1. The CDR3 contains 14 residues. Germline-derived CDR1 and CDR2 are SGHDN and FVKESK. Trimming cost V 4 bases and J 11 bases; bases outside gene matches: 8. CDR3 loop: CASSLRQGLAPLHF. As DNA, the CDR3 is TGTGCCAGCAGCCTACGACAGGGTCTAGCACCCCTCCACTTT.

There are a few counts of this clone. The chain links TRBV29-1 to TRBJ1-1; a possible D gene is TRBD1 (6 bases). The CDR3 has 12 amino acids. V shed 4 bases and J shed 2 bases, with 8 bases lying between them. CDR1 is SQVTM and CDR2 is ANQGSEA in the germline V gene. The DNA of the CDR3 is TGCAGCGTTGTAGGGGGAAACACTGAAGCTTTCTTT. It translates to CSVVGGNTEAFF.

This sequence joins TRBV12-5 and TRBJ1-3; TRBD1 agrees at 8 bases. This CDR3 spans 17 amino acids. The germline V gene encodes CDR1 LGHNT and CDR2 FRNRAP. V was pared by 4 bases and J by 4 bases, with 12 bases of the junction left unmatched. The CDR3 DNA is TGTGCTAGTGGTTCGCCTTCGGACAGGGAACTAGGAAACACCATATATTTT. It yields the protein CASGSPSDRELGNTIYF.

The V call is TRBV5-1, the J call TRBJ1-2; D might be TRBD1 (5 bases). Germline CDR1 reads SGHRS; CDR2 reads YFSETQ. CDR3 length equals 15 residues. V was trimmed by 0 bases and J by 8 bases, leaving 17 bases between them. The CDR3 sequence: CASSLGPDSFQGYTF. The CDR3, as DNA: TGCGCCAGCAGCTTGGGACCCGACAGCTTTCAAGGCTACACCTTC.

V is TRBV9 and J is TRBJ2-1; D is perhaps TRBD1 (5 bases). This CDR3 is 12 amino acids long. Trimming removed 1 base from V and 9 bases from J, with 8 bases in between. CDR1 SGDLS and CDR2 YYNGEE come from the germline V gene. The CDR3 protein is CASSVQGAEQFF. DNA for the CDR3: TGTGCCAGCAGCGTACAGGGTGCTGAGCAGTTCTTC.

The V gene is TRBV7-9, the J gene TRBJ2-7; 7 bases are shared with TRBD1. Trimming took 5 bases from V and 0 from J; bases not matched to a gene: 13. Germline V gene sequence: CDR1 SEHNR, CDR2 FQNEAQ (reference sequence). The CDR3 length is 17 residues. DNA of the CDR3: TGTGCCAGCAGCCTAACTGGTTGGACAGGCGTCTCCTACGAGCAGTACTTC. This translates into CASSLTGWTGVSYEQYF.

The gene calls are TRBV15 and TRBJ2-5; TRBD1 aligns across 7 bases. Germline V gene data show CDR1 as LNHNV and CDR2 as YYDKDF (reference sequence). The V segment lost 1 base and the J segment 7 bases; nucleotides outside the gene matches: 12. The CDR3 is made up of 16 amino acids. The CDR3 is CATSRVGQAPFRTQYF. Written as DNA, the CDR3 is TGTGCCACCAGCAGAGTCGGACAGGCGCCCTTTCGGACCCAGTACTTC.

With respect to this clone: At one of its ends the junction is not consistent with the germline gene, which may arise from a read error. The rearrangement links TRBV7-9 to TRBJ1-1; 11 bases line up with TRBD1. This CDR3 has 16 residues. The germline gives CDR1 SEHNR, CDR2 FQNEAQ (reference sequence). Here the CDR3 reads CSSSYGTGGRGTEAFF. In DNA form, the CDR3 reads TGTTCCAGCAGCTATGGGACAGGGGGGAGAGGAACTGAAGCTTTCTTT.

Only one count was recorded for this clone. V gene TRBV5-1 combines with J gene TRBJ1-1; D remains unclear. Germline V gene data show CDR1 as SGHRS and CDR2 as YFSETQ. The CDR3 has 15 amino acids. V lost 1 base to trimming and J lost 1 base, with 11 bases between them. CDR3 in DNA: TGCGCCAGCAGCTTGTACACTATAGGGAACACTGAAGCTTTCTTT. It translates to CASSLYTIGNTEAFF.

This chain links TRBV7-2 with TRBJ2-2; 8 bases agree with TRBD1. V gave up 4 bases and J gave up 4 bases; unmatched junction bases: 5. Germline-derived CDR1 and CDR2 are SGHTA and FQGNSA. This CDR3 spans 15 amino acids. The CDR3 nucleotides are TGTGCCAGCAGCTCAAGACAGGGGATCACCGGGGAGCTGTTTTTT. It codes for CASSSRQGITGELFF.

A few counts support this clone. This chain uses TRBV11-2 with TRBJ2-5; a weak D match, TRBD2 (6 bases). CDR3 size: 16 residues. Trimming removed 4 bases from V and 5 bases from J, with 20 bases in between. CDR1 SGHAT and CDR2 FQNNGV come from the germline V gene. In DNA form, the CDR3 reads TGTGCCAGCAGCTCTTCAAGGGGCGGGGAGATGGAGACCCAGTACTTC. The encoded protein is CASSSSRGGEMETQYF.

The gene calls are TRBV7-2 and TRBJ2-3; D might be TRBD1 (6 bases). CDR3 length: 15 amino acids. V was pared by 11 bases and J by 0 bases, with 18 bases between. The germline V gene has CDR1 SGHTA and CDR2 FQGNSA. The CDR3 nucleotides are TGTGCCCGGCCTCTACGGGACACTAGCACAGATACGCAGTATTTT. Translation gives CARPLRDTSTDTQYF.

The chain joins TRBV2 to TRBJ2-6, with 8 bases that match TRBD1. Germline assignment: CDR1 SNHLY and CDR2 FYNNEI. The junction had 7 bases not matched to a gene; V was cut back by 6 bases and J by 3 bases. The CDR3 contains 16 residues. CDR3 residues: CASRRLDRDGANVLTF. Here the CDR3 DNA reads TGTGCCAGCAGACGTTTGGACAGGGATGGGGCCAACGTCCTGACTTTC.

CDR3 sequence reads: CASSLRQASVMNTEAFF. CDR3 coding DNA: TGTGCCAGCAGCTTAAGGCAGGCCTCTGTAATGAACACTGAAGCTTTCTTT. The rearrangement links TRBV7-8 to TRBJ1-1; no definite D call. V shed 2 bases and J shed 0 bases, with 16 bases lying between them. The CDR3 runs 17 residues. CDR1 is SGHVS and CDR2 is FQNEAQ in the germline V gene. Supplemented by reference TRBV7-8 and TRBJ1-1, the full variable domain reads GAGVSQSPRYKVAKRGQDVALRCDPISGHVSLFWYQQALGQGPEFLTYFQNEAQLDKSGLPSDRFFAERPEGSVSTLKIQRTQQEDSAVYLCASSLRQASVMNTEAFFGQGTRLTVV.

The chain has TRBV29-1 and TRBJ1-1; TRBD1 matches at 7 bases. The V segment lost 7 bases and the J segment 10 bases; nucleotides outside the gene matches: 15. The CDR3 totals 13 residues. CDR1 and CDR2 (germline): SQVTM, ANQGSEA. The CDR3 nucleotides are TGCAGCGCATTCCGGGACAGCGGTGACTTAGCTTTCTTT. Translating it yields CSAFRDSGDLAFF. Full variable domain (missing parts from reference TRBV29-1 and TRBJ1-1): SAVISQKPSRDICQRGTSLTIQCQVDSQVTMMFWYRQQPGQSLTLIATANQGSEATYESGFVIDKFPISRPNLTFSTLTVSNMSPEDSSIYLCSAFRDSGDLAFFGQGTRLTVV.

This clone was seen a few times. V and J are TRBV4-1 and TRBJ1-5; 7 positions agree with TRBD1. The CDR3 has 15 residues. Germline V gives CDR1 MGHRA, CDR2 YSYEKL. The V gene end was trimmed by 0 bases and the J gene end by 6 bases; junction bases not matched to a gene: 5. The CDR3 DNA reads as TGCGCCAGCAGCCAAGATACAGGGGCCGGTCAGCCCCAGCATTTT. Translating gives CASSQDTGAGQPQHF.

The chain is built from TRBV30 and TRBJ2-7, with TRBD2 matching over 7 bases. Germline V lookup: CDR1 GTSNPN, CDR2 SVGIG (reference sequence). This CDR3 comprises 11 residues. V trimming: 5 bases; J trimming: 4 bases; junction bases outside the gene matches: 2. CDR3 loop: CAWGGGYEQYF. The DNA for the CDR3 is TGTGCCTGGGGGGGAGGGTACGAGCAGTACTTC.

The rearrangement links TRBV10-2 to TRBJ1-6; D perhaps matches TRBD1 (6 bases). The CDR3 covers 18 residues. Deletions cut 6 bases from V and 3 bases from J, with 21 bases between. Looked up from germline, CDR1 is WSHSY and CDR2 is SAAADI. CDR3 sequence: CASRSPVGAVGYNSPLHF. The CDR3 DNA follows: TGCGCCAGCAGGAGCCCCGTGGGGGCCGTCGGCTATAATTCACCCCTCCACTTT.

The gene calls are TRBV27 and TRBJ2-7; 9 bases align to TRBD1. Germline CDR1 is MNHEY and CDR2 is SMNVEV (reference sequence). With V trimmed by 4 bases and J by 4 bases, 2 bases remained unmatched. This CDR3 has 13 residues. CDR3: CASSSGQGYEQYF. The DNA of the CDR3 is TGTGCCAGCAGTTCCGGACAGGGGTACGAGCAGTACTTC.

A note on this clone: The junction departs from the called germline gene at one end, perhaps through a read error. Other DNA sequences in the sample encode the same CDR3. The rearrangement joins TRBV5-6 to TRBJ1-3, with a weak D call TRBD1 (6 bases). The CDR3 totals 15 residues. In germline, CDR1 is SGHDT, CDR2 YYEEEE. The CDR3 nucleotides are TGTGCCAGCAACAAGCTAGGGGGATCTGGAAACACCATATACTTT. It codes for CASNKLGGSGNTIYF.

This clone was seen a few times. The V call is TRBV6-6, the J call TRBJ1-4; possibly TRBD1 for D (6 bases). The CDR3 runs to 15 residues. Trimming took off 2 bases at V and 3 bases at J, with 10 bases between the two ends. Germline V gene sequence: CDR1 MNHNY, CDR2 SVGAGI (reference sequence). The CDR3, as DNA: TGTGCCAGCAGTTACCTGACAGGAGCTAATGAAAAACTGTTTTTT. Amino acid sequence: CASSYLTGANEKLFF.